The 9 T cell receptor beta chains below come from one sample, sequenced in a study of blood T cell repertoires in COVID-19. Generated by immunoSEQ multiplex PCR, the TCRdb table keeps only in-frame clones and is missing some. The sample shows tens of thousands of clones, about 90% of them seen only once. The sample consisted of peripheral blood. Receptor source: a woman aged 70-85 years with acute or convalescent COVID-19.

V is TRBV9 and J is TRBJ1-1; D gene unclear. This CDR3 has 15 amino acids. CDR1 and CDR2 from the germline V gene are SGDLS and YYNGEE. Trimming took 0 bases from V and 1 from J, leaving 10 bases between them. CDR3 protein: CASSVDIGENTEAFF. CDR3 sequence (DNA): TGTGCCAGCAGCGTAGACATAGGAGAGAACACTGAAGCTTTCTTT.

CDR3 sequence: CASSPPQGASGYTF. The CDR3, as DNA: TGCGCCAGCAGCCCACCACAGGGGGCGAGCGGCTACACCTTC. The chain joins TRBV4-1 to TRBJ1-2; 9 positions match TRBD1. J gave up 8 bases and V 4 bases, and 8 bases lay outside the gene matches. Germline CDR1 MGHRA, CDR2 YSYEKL. The CDR3 consists of 14 residues.

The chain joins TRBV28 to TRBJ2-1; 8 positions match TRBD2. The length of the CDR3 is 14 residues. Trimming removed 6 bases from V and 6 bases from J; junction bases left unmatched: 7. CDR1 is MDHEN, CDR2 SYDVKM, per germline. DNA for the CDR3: TGTGCCAGCAGACTTTCGGGGGGGCGCAATGAGCAGTTCTTC. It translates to CASRLSGGRNEQFF.

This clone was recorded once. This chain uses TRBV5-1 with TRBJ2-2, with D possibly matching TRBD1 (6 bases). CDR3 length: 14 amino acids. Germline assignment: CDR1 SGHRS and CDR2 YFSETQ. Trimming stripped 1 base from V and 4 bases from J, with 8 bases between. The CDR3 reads CASSLTQGTGELFF. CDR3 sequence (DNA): TGCGCCAGCAGCTTGACACAGGGCACCGGGGAGCTGTTTTTT.

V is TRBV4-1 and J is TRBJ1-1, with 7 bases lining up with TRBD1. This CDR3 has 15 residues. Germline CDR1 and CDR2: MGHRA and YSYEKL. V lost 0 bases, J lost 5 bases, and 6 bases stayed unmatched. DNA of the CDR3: TGCGCCAGCAGCCAAGAGCAGGGGGTTCTGACTGAAGCTTTCTTT. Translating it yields CASSQEQGVLTEAFF.

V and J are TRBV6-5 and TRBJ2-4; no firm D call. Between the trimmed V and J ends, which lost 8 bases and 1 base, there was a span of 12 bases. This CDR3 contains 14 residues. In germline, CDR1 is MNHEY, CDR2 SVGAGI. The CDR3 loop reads CASVHDNAKNIQYF. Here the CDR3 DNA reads TGTGCCAGCGTCCACGACAACGCCAAAAACATTCAGTACTTC.

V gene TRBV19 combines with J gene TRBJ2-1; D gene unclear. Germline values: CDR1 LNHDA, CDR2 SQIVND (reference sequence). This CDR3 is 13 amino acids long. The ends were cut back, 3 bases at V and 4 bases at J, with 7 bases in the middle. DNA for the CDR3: TGTGCCAGTAGTATTGGCAGATACAATGAGCAGTTCTTC. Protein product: CASSIGRYNEQFF.

The CDR3 region is CASSTQGDTQYF. As DNA, the CDR3 is TGTGCCAGCAGCACCCAGGGAGATACGCAGTATTTT. This chain connects TRBV5-4 to TRBJ2-3; weak D call: TRBD1 (5 bases). Trimming cost V 4 bases and J 5 bases, with 8 bases left between them. The germline V gene has CDR1 SGHNT and CDR2 YYREEE (reference sequence). The CDR3 has 12 amino acids.

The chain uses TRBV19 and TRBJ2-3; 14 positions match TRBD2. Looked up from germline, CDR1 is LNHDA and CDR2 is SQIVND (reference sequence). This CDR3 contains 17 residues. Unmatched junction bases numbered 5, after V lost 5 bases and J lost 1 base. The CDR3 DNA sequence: TGTGCCAGTAGTTCGGGACTAGCGGGAGAGGGCACAGATACGCAGTATTTT. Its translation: CASSSGLAGEGTDTQYF.